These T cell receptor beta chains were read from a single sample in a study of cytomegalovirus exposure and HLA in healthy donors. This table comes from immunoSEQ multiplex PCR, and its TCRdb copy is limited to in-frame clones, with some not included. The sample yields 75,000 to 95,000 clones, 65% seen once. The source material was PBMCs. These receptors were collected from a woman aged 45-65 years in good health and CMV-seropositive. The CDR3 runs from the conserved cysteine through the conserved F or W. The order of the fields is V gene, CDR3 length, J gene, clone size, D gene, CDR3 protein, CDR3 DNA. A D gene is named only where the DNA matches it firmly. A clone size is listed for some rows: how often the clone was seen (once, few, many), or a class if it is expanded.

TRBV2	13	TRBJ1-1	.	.	CASSKTVNTEAFF	TGTGCCAGCAGCAAGACAGTTAACACTGAAGCTTTCTTT
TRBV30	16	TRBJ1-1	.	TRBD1	CAWSPGLTGLNTEAFF	TGTGCCTGGAGTCCCGGCCTGACAGGGTTGAACACTGAAGCTTTCTTT
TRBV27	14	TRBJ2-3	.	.	CASKIPGAPDTQYF	TGTGCCAGCAAAATCCCTGGGGCCCCAGATACGCAGTATTTT
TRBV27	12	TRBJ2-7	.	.	CASSLGQGEQYF	TGTGCCAGCAGTTTGGGGCAGGGCGAGCAGTACTTC
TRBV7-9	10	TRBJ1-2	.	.	CASSPAGYTF	TGTGCCAGCAGCCCCGCGGGCTACACCTTC
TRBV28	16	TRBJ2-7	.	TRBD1	CASTLEGDRGDYEQYF	TGTGCCAGCACCCTTGAGGGGGACAGGGGGGATTACGAGCAGTACTTC
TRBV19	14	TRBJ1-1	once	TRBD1	CASSIGTAGTEAFF	TGTGCCAGTAGTATTGGGACAGCAGGCACTGAAGCTTTCTTT
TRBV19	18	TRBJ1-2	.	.	CASSIADSWVGANYGYTF	TGTGCCAGTAGTATAGCCGATAGCTGGGTCGGGGCTAACTATGGCTACACCTTC
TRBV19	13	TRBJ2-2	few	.	CASRSRGTGELFF	TGTGCCAGTAGAAGTCGGGGGACCGGGGAGCTGTTTTTT
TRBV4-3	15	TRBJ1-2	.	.	CASSQERAQVYGYTF	TGCGCCAGCAGCCAAGAGAGGGCACAAGTTTATGGCTACACCTTC
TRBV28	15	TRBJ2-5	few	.	CASSYRGAPQETQYF	TGTGCCAGCAGTTATCGGGGGGCCCCCCAAGAGACCCAGTACTTC
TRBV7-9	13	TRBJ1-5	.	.	CSSSLGDNQPQHF	TGTTCCAGCAGCTTAGGAGACAATCAGCCCCAGCATTTT
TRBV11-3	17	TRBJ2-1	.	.	CASSLVAGASSYNEQFF	TGTGCCAGCAGCTTAGTAGCAGGGGCGAGCTCCTACAATGAGCAGTTCTTC
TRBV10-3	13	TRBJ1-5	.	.	CAISPGAYQPQHF	TGTGCCATCAGCCCGGGAGCCTATCAGCCCCAGCATTTT
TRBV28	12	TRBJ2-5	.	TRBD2	CASRGVGETQYF	TGTGCCAGTCGGGGGGTCGGGGAGACCCAGTACTTC
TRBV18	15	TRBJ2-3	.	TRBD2	CASSLAGGQTDTQYF	TGTGCCAGCTCACTAGCGGGGGGCCAGACAGATACGCAGTATTTT
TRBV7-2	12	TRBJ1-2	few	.	CASSFWSGGYTF	TGTGCCAGCAGCTTTTGGTCCGGTGGCTACACCTTC
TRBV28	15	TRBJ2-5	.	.	CASSLLQGLVETQYF	TGTGCCAGCAGTTTGCTACAGGGTTTAGTGGAGACCCAGTACTTC
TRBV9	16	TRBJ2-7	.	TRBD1	CASTIGESGGFYEQYF	TGTGCCAGCACCATAGGAGAATCAGGGGGCTTCTACGAGCAGTACTTC
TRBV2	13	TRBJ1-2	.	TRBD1	CASSGQGAVGYTF	TGTGCCAGCAGTGGACAGGGAGCAGTTGGCTACACCTTC
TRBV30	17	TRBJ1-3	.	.	CAWSAARFSNSGNTIYF	TGTGCCTGGAGTGCTGCCCGTTTCTCTAACTCTGGAAACACCATATATTTT
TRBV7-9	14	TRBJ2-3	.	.	CASSFSSGTDTQYF	TGTGCCAGCAGCTTCTCTAGCGGCACAGATACGCAGTATTTT
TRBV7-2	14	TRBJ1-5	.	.	CASSLAPGDLPQHF	TGTGCCAGCAGCTTAGCGCCCGGGGATTTGCCCCAGCATTTT